This TCR beta chain is from a study of Ad26.COV2.S vaccination and SARS-CoV-2 variants (dated by TCRdb to the early 2020s). About the study as a whole: Donors in the vaccine arm were drawn from COV1001, a multicentre, randomized, double-blind, placebo-controlled phase I-IIa trial testing Ad26.COV2.S in healthy adults. Dosing of Ad26.COV2.S was intramuscular, at either 5x10^10 or 1x10^11 viral particles, delivered as one shot or as two shots spaced 56 days apart. Sequencing of the TCRbeta repertoire served to evaluate the specificity and breadth of SARS-CoV-2-reactive T cell receptors following Ad26.COV2.S vaccination. The TCR-sequenced set comprised approximately 30 samples: some 19 Ad26.COV2.S vaccine recipients, 5 placebo recipients and 8 SARS-CoV-2 convalescent individuals. Trial participants were randomized into five groups of five, in which low-dose or high-dose Ad26.COV2.S was given once or twice, or placebo was given on both occasions. Investigators did not know the trial group allocation while performing experiments and assessing outcomes.

Measured from the cysteine to the phenylalanine, the CDR3 is 12 residues long. Only the CDR3 region is kept as DNA, spanning 36 bases read in frame from base 1. The germline V gene (reference sequence) provides CDR1 SGHAT and CDR2 FQDESV. V drops 2 bases and J drops 3 bases, leaving 5 bases in between. The treatment or condition label on this specimen signifies: some 20 received Ad26.COV2.S at low or high dose, single or two shots; several received placebo; per-sample allocation not given. Repertoires of vaccine and placebo recipients were sequenced from samples taken on day 63 after the first injection. Between 29 July and 7 August 2020, Cohort 1b enrolled about two dozen adults aged 18-55 years at one site in Boston, USA. Ad26.COV2.S was a replication-incompetent adenovirus type 26 vector that expressed a prefusion-stabilized SARS-CoV-2 spike protein derived from the original Wuhan strain. To note about this clone: It lacks a known antigen. Per-base qualities were not stored, and no clone one base away is much larger.

TCRbeta CDR3 regions were sequenced with the immunoSEQ Assay. After extraction, genomic DNA underwent amplification by bias-controlled multiplex PCR, followed by high-throughput sequencing. On the authors' methods: To quantify the absolute abundance of every unique TCRbeta CDR3 region, sequences were collapsed and filtered. T cell fraction was estimated by normalizing TCRbeta template counts to usable DNA, with usable DNA measured through amplification of reference genes found in all nucleated cells. Repertoire TCRs were annotated as SARS-CoV-2-specific when V gene, CDR3 amino acid sequence and J gene were exactly matched to a known reactive TCR set. The reference SARS-CoV-2 TCR set was derived from MIRA and filtered for enrichment in COVID-19-positive ImmuneCODE repertoires, a step that removed public or cross-reactive TCRs. Based on the MIRA antigens, annotated TCRs were further analysed at the level of specific ORF or position within ORF. Depth was the summed frequency of annotated unique rearrangements, while breadth was defined as annotated unique rearrangements over total unique productive rearrangements. Two-sided Wilcoxon rank-sum tests were used to compare TCR breadth between groups. TCRdb's version of the immuneACCESS table is confined to in-frame rearrangements and falls short of the full clone set. An unresolved V gene accounts for under half of the shortfall where checked; the remainder is of unknown origin. V and J calls plus clone size are reproduced from that table; the DNA served to infer D and trimming. The sample yields around 300,000 clones; about 89% were counted once. Of the sample, roughly 4.8% falls within the top ten clones.

Findings and caveats that apply to the study as a whole: The study was not powered for comparison of responses between vaccine doses or regimens. After vaccination, substantial breadth of spike-specific CD8+ and CD4+ T cell responses was reported. Comparable non-spike TCR breadth was observed between vaccine and placebo recipients, consistent with only spike being contained in the vaccine. The authors noted that total T cell responses may have been underestimated by the TCR breadth and depth analyses. Compared with placebo recipients, Ad26.COV2.S recipients showed higher spike-specific TCR breadth (P = 0.0014).

The TCR sequence derives from a person between 18 and 65 years old who received the Ad26.COV2.S COVID-19 vaccine or a placebo. The chain is made from TRBV11-1 and TRBJ2-7; D gene: possibly TRBD2, on 5 matching bases. This material consisted of peripheral blood, taken in a trial of Ad26.COV2.S vaccine versus placebo. The bases read TGTGCCAGCAGCTTACGGGGCTACGAGCAGTACTTC. Its translation reads: CASSLRGYEQYF. The variable domain in full, with residues beyond the CDR3 obtained from the reference TRBV11-1 and TRBJ2-7 genes, is EAEVAQSPRYKITEKSQAVAFWCDPISGHATLYWYRQILGQGPELLVQFQDESVVDDSQLPKDRFSAERLKGVDSTLKIQPAELGDSAMYLCASSLRGYEQYFGPGTRLTVT.